A selection of T cell receptor beta chains follows, all from one sample in a study of blood T cell repertoires in COVID-19. TCRdb's table, derived via immunoSEQ multiplex PCR, lists solely in-frame clones and lacks some. The sample lists around 290,000 clones; about nine tenths were seen once. Sequencing was carried out using PBMCs or T cells enriched from blood (not recorded which). The origin of the receptors is a middle-aged woman who had recovered from COVID-19. CDR3s include the opening cysteine and the closing phenylalanine or tryptophan. Each record gives: CDR3 protein, CDR3 DNA, clone size, V gene, CDR3 length, D gene, J gene. The D gene is left open where the match is weak. Clone size, where shown, is once, few, many, or a class for clones that have expanded.

CDR3 protein: CASSFRQGNTEAFF
CDR3 DNA: TGTGCCAGCAGCTTTCGACAGGGGAACACTGAAGCTTTCTTT
clone size: -
V gene: TRBV7-2
CDR3 length: 14
D gene: TRBD1
J gene: TRBJ1-1

CDR3 protein: CASSFLAGAPYNEQFF
CDR3 DNA: TGTGCCAGCAGTTTCTTAGCGGGGGCACCATACAATGAGCAGTTCTTC
clone size: -
V gene: TRBV9
CDR3 length: 16
D gene: TRBD2
J gene: TRBJ2-1

CDR3 protein: CASSQRTGFSGYTF
CDR3 DNA: TGTGCCAGCAGTCAACGGACAGGGTTCAGCGGCTACACCTTC
clone size: -
V gene: TRBV6-5
CDR3 length: 14
D gene: TRBD1
J gene: TRBJ1-2

CDR3 protein: CASSSGLNTYEQYF
CDR3 DNA: TGTGCCAGCAGCTCGGGACTTAACACCTACGAGCAGTACTTC
clone size: -
V gene: TRBV7-9
CDR3 length: 14
D gene: -
J gene: TRBJ2-7

CDR3 protein: CSVEAGGYTDTQYF
CDR3 DNA: TGCAGCGTTGAAGCGGGGGGGTACACAGATACGCAGTATTTT
clone size: -
V gene: TRBV29-1
CDR3 length: 14
D gene: TRBD2
J gene: TRBJ2-3

CDR3 protein: CASSESGDYTEAFF
CDR3 DNA: TGTGCCAGCAGTGAATCGGGAGACTACACTGAAGCTTTCTTT
clone size: once
V gene: TRBV25-1
CDR3 length: 14
D gene: -
J gene: TRBJ1-1

CDR3 protein: CASSLPIGREGLGTDTQYF
CDR3 DNA: TGTGCCAGCAGCTTACCGATAGGGAGGGAAGGACTTGGCACAGATACGCAGTATTTT
clone size: -
V gene: TRBV5-5
CDR3 length: 19
D gene: TRBD2
J gene: TRBJ2-3

CDR3 protein: CASSQRLFERDTQYF
CDR3 DNA: TGTGCCAGCAGCCAACGTTTATTCGAACGGGATACGCAGTATTTT
clone size: -
V gene: TRBV3-1/TRBV3-2
CDR3 length: 15
D gene: -
J gene: TRBJ2-3

CDR3 protein: CATSAGQGASNSPLHF
CDR3 DNA: TGTGCCACCAGCGCGGGACAGGGTGCTAGCAATTCACCCCTCCACTTT
clone size: -
V gene: TRBV15
CDR3 length: 16
D gene: TRBD1
J gene: TRBJ1-6

CDR3 protein: CASSPGGLLAYEQYF
CDR3 DNA: TGTGCCAGCAGCCCTGGGGGACTCCTCGCCTACGAGCAGTACTTC
clone size: -
V gene: TRBV5-4
CDR3 length: 15
D gene: -
J gene: TRBJ2-7

CDR3 protein: CAWSVGRTDTQYF
CDR3 DNA: TGTGCCTGGAGTGTGGGCCGCACAGATACGCAGTATTTT
clone size: -
V gene: TRBV30
CDR3 length: 13
D gene: -
J gene: TRBJ2-3

CDR3 protein: CASSYGIAGGGGEQYF
CDR3 DNA: TGTGCCAGCAGTTACGGGATAGCGGGAGGCGGCGGCGAGCAGTACTTC
clone size: -
V gene: TRBV6-5
CDR3 length: 16
D gene: TRBD2
J gene: TRBJ2-7

CDR3 protein: CASSQDSQATFSGANVLTF
CDR3 DNA: TGTGCCAGCAGCCAAGATTCCCAAGCCACCTTTTCTGGGGCCAACGTCCTGACTTTC
clone size: -
V gene: TRBV4-2
CDR3 length: 19
D gene: -
J gene: TRBJ2-6

CDR3 protein: CASSSGVAGGLGQYF
CDR3 DNA: TGCGCCAGCAGTTCCGGGGTAGCGGGAGGATTAGGGCAGTACTTC
clone size: -
V gene: TRBV5-1
CDR3 length: 15
D gene: TRBD2
J gene: TRBJ2-7

CDR3 protein: CASSSQTGGGGTEAFF
CDR3 DNA: TGTGCCAGCAGCTCGCAAACCGGGGGAGGGGGCACTGAAGCTTTCTTT
clone size: -
V gene: TRBV7-6
CDR3 length: 16
D gene: -
J gene: TRBJ1-1

CDR3 protein: CASSSWGTGEETQYF
CDR3 DNA: TGTGCCAGCAGCTCCTGGGGGACAGGGGAAGAGACCCAGTACTTC
clone size: -
V gene: TRBV7-2
CDR3 length: 15
D gene: TRBD1
J gene: TRBJ2-5

CDR3 protein: CASSSGTMEKLFF
CDR3 DNA: TGTGCCAGCAGTTCCGGGACAATGGAAAAACTGTTTTTT
clone size: -
V gene: TRBV2
CDR3 length: 13
D gene: -
J gene: TRBJ1-4

CDR3 protein: CASSVQGWTDTQYF
CDR3 DNA: TGTGCCAGCAGCGTACAGGGGTGGACAGATACGCAGTATTTT
clone size: -
V gene: TRBV9
CDR3 length: 14
D gene: -
J gene: TRBJ2-3

CDR3 protein: CASSYSRDSGNTIYF
CDR3 DNA: TGTGCCAGCAGTTACTCTCGCGACTCTGGAAACACCATATATTTT
clone size: -
V gene: TRBV6-5
CDR3 length: 15
D gene: -
J gene: TRBJ1-3

CDR3 protein: CASSSTLQGYEQYF
CDR3 DNA: TGTGCCAGCAGCTCAACCCTCCAGGGGTACGAGCAGTACTTC
clone size: -
V gene: TRBV5-5
CDR3 length: 14
D gene: -
J gene: TRBJ2-7

CDR3 protein: CASSPASLSSSYNEQFF
CDR3 DNA: TGTGCCAGCTCACCAGCATCCCTTTCGAGCTCCTACAATGAGCAGTTCTTC
clone size: -
V gene: TRBV18
CDR3 length: 17
D gene: -
J gene: TRBJ2-1

CDR3 protein: CASSVRGGAGNTIYF
CDR3 DNA: TGTGCCAGCAGCGTTCGGGGGGGCGCTGGAAACACCATATATTTT
clone size: -
V gene: TRBV2
CDR3 length: 15
D gene: -
J gene: TRBJ1-3

CDR3 protein: CSVGVGPYEQYF
CDR3 DNA: TGCAGCGTTGGAGTGGGCCCCTACGAGCAGTACTTC
clone size: -
V gene: TRBV29-1
CDR3 length: 12
D gene: -
J gene: TRBJ2-7

CDR3 protein: CASSQEIMDRGNIETQYF
CDR3 DNA: TGCGCCAGCAGCCAGGAGATTATGGACAGGGGGAATATCGAGACCCAGTACTTC
clone size: once
V gene: TRBV4-1
CDR3 length: 18
D gene: TRBD1
J gene: TRBJ2-5

CDR3 protein: CASSLARQGGFTF
CDR3 DNA: TGTGCCAGCAGTTTAGCTCGCCAGGGTGGATTCACCTTC
clone size: -
V gene: TRBV12-3/TRBV12-4
CDR3 length: 13
D gene: -
J gene: TRBJ1-2

CDR3 protein: CAWSVLREKLFF
CDR3 DNA: TGTGCCTGGAGTGTATTGCGCGAAAAACTGTTTTTT
clone size: few
V gene: TRBV30
CDR3 length: 12
D gene: -
J gene: TRBJ1-4

CDR3 protein: CASSQEDRPYYGYTF
CDR3 DNA: TGCGCCAGCAGCCAAGAGGACAGGCCTTACTATGGCTACACCTTC
clone size: -
V gene: TRBV4-1
CDR3 length: 15
D gene: TRBD1
J gene: TRBJ1-2

CDR3 protein: CASSLGRDRVEEGYTF
CDR3 DNA: TGTGCCAGCAGCTTAGGGAGGGACAGGGTAGAAGAAGGCTACACCTTC
clone size: -
V gene: TRBV7-9
CDR3 length: 16
D gene: TRBD1
J gene: TRBJ1-2

CDR3 protein: CASSIRSGSKDTQYF
CDR3 DNA: TGTGCCAGTAGTATAAGAAGCGGGAGTAAAGATACGCAGTATTTT
clone size: -
V gene: TRBV19
CDR3 length: 15
D gene: TRBD2
J gene: TRBJ2-3

CDR3 protein: CSVETGPQAEAFF
CDR3 DNA: TGCAGCGTTGAGACAGGACCCCAGGCTGAAGCTTTCTTT
clone size: few
V gene: TRBV29-1
CDR3 length: 13
D gene: -
J gene: TRBJ1-1

CDR3 protein: CASSRQGNQPQHF
CDR3 DNA: TGTGCCAGCAGTAGACAGGGGAATCAGCCCCAGCATTTT
clone size: -
V gene: TRBV2
CDR3 length: 13
D gene: TRBD1
J gene: TRBJ1-5

CDR3 protein: CASSRSDGGSTDTQYF
CDR3 DNA: TGCGCCAGCAGCCGCTCCGACGGAGGCAGCACAGATACGCAGTATTTT
clone size: once
V gene: TRBV5-1
CDR3 length: 16
D gene: -
J gene: TRBJ2-3

CDR3 protein: CASSLDRVNTEAFF
CDR3 DNA: TGTGCCAGCAGCCTGGACAGGGTAAACACTGAAGCTTTCTTT
clone size: -
V gene: TRBV2
CDR3 length: 14
D gene: TRBD1
J gene: TRBJ1-1

CDR3 protein: CASSLQGYGYTF
CDR3 DNA: TGTGCCAGCAGCTTGCAGGGCTATGGCTACACCTTC
clone size: -
V gene: TRBV5-4
CDR3 length: 12
D gene: -
J gene: TRBJ1-2

CDR3 protein: CASTARLHGYTF
CDR3 DNA: TGTGCCAGCACCGCCAGACTGCATGGCTACACCTTC
clone size: -
V gene: TRBV28
CDR3 length: 12
D gene: -
J gene: TRBJ1-2

CDR3 protein: CASKVFVRVNGYTF
CDR3 DNA: TGTGCCAGCAAGGTCTTTGTCAGGGTGAATGGCTACACCTTC
clone size: -
V gene: TRBV2
CDR3 length: 14
D gene: -
J gene: TRBJ1-2

CDR3 protein: CASSLFGGGTTTDTQYF
CDR3 DNA: TGTGCCAGCAGCTTATTCGGGGGGGGGACTACCACAGATACGCAGTATTTT
clone size: -
V gene: TRBV7-8
CDR3 length: 17
D gene: TRBD2
J gene: TRBJ2-3

CDR3 protein: CASSEDRGYEQYF
CDR3 DNA: TGTGCCAGCAGTGAGGACAGGGGCTACGAGCAGTACTTC
clone size: -
V gene: TRBV6-1
CDR3 length: 13
D gene: TRBD1
J gene: TRBJ2-7

CDR3 protein: CASSDPTGTSGNTIYF
CDR3 DNA: TGTGCCAGCAGCGATCCAACAGGGACCTCTGGAAACACCATATATTTT
clone size: -
V gene: TRBV11-2
CDR3 length: 16
D gene: -
J gene: TRBJ1-3

CDR3 protein: CASSLVFAGGRPYNEQFF
CDR3 DNA: TGCGCCAGCAGCTTGGTCTTCGCGGGAGGCCGACCGTACAATGAGCAGTTCTTC
clone size: -
V gene: TRBV5-1
CDR3 length: 18
D gene: TRBD2
J gene: TRBJ2-1

CDR3 protein: CASSSIGRDEAFF
CDR3 DNA: TGCGCCAGCAGCTCCATTGGACGGGATGAAGCTTTCTTT
clone size: -
V gene: TRBV5-1
CDR3 length: 13
D gene: -
J gene: TRBJ1-1

CDR3 protein: CASSSTQGAYGYTF
CDR3 DNA: TGTGCCAGCAGTTCAACACAGGGGGCTTATGGCTACACCTTC
clone size: once
V gene: TRBV6-6
CDR3 length: 14
D gene: TRBD1
J gene: TRBJ1-2

CDR3 protein: CASSLGRGARNTGELFF
CDR3 DNA: TGCGCCAGCAGCTTGGGCCGGGGGGCAAGGAACACCGGGGAGCTGTTTTTT
clone size: -
V gene: TRBV5-1
CDR3 length: 17
D gene: -
J gene: TRBJ2-2

CDR3 protein: CASSRTAGFGYTF
CDR3 DNA: TGTGCCAGTAGTAGGACTGCCGGGTTTGGCTACACCTTC
clone size: -
V gene: TRBV19
CDR3 length: 13
D gene: -
J gene: TRBJ1-2

CDR3 protein: CASSQNYGTEAFF
CDR3 DNA: TGTGCCAGCAGCCAAAACTACGGCACTGAAGCTTTCTTT
clone size: -
V gene: TRBV4-2
CDR3 length: 13
D gene: -
J gene: TRBJ1-1

CDR3 protein: CASTPLSSAGELFF
CDR3 DNA: TGTGCCAGTACGCCTCTTTCCAGCGCCGGGGAGCTGTTTTTT
clone size: once
V gene: TRBV19
CDR3 length: 14
D gene: -
J gene: TRBJ2-2

CDR3 protein: CATSGHRGGQPQHF
CDR3 DNA: TGTGCCACCAGTGGACACAGGGGAGGTCAGCCCCAGCATTTT
clone size: -
V gene: TRBV24-1
CDR3 length: 14
D gene: TRBD1
J gene: TRBJ1-5

CDR3 protein: CASSIRMDGRPGANVLTF
CDR3 DNA: TGTGCCAGTAGTATACGAATGGACGGGAGGCCTGGGGCCAACGTCCTGACTTTC
clone size: -
V gene: TRBV19
CDR3 length: 18
D gene: TRBD2
J gene: TRBJ2-6

CDR3 protein: CASSREVRRGETQYF
CDR3 DNA: TGTGCCAGCAGCCGAGAGGTCCGAAGAGGGGAGACCCAGTACTTC
clone size: -
V gene: TRBV11-2
CDR3 length: 15
D gene: -
J gene: TRBJ2-5

CDR3 protein: CAIRATWLNYGYTF
CDR3 DNA: TGTGCCATCAGAGCCACGTGGTTGAACTATGGCTACACCTTC
clone size: once
V gene: TRBV10-3
CDR3 length: 14
D gene: -
J gene: TRBJ1-2

CDR3 protein: CASSMGTAYEQYF
CDR3 DNA: TGTGCCAGCAGCATGGGGACAGCATACGAGCAGTACTTC
clone size: -
V gene: TRBV5-4
CDR3 length: 13
D gene: TRBD1
J gene: TRBJ2-7

CDR3 protein: CASSIQTGSYNTEAFF
CDR3 DNA: TGTGCCAGTAGTATTCAAACAGGTTCTTACAACACTGAAGCTTTCTTT
clone size: once
V gene: TRBV19
CDR3 length: 16
D gene: -
J gene: TRBJ1-1

CDR3 protein: CSVRGISYRDYGRYNEQFF
CDR3 DNA: TGCAGCGTCCGCGGAATCTCTTACCGGGACTACGGGAGGTACAATGAGCAGTTCTTC
clone size: -
V gene: TRBV29-1
CDR3 length: 19
D gene: TRBD2
J gene: TRBJ2-1

CDR3 protein: CAWSELAGNSPLHF
CDR3 DNA: TGTGCCTGGAGTGAGCTCGCAGGAAATTCACCCCTCCACTTT
clone size: -
V gene: TRBV30
CDR3 length: 14
D gene: -
J gene: TRBJ1-6